The entry that follows covers one T cell receptor (beta chain) sequence. cDNA molecules carried unique molecular identifiers, and template switching added a universal primer site. TCRdb re-derived calls from the 5' RACE reads in MiXCR, one entry per CDR3 protein. The sample records some 790,000 distinct CDR3 sequences, 15% to 20% being singletons. The germline CDR1 and CDR2 sequences are SGHDN and FVKESK. This CDR3 spans 16 amino acids. With 5 bases removed from V and 2 bases from J, the gap between germline ends came to 16 bases. This specimen comes from a study of identical twins. The sample was also reused in another study, on T cells expressing NK-cell markers. As reported in that work: TCR beta repertoires came from sorted CD3+CD56+NKG2C+, CD3+CD56+NKG2C- and CD3+CD56-NKG2C+ T cells.

The chain couples TRBV14 to TRBJ2-1; D is ambiguous. The receptor comes from a woman in her late teens or twenties in good health. Sequenced material: PBMCs. This CDR3 reads CASSSRPGRPYNEQFF. The CDR3 coding sequence is TGTGCCAGCAGCTCTCGCCCCGGCAGACCCTACAATGAGCAGTTCTTC. Full variable domain (rest looked up from reference TRBV14 and TRBJ2-1): EAGVTQFPSHSVIEKGQTVTLRCDPISGHDNLYWYRRVMGKEIKFLLHFVKESKQDESGMPNNRFLAERTGGTYSTLKVQPAELEDSGVYFCASSSRPGRPYNEQFFGPGTRLTVL.